A single sample gave rise to the 25 T cell receptor beta chains below, sequenced in a study of T cells in Graves' hyperthyroidism and ophthalmopathy. TCR beta CDR3 region amplification was performed from RNA transcripts. HTBI primers were employed in a first-round RT-PCR of the TCR CDR3. TCRdb processed the multiplex PCR reads anew with MiXCR; each CDR3 protein has one entry. The profile shows 620,000 or so distinct CDR3 sequences, about 15% of them singletons. Input material: blood. The receptors derive from a woman between 50 and 59 years old with Graves' ophthalmopathy.

This clonotype was recorded a few times. The chain links TRBV2 to TRBJ2-1; D ambiguous. Trimming stripped 4 bases from V and 12 bases from J, with 10 bases between. This CDR3 has 11 residues. Germline V gives CDR1 SNHLY, CDR2 FYNNEI. The CDR3 DNA reads as TGTGCCAGCAGTGGAACCGAGGCGCAGTTCTTC. This sequence encodes CASSGTEAQFF.

This clonotype occurred many times. The V call is TRBV11-2, the J call TRBJ1-1; D gene uncertain. The V gene lost 7 bases and the J gene lost 0 bases, with 12 bases spanning the gap. The length of the CDR3 is 14 residues. Germline CDR1 and CDR2: SGHAT and FQNNGV. The CDR3 DNA reads TGTGCCAGCAAGGTCGGTCCCATGAACACTGAAGCTTTCTTT. Amino acids: CASKVGPMNTEAFF.

This clonotype was detected many times. The gene calls are TRBV5-5 and TRBJ2-4; TRBD2 matches at 9 bases. The CDR3 has 18 residues. The V gene's germline CDR1 is SGHKS and CDR2 YYEKEE (reference sequence). V shed 3 bases, J shed 0 bases, and the junction held 10 bases outside the gene matches. The CDR3 loop reads CASSSRLAERVAKNIQYF. CDR3 sequence (DNA): TGTGCCAGCAGCTCGCGACTAGCGGAGAGGGTAGCCAAAAACATTCAGTACTTC. The variable domain in full, completed from reference TRBV5-5 and TRBJ2-4, reads DAGVTQSPTHLIKTRGQQVTLRCSPISGHKSVSWYQQVLGQGPQFIFQYYEKEERGRGNFPDRFSARQFPNYSSELNVNALLLGDSALYLCASSSRLAERVAKNIQYFGAGTRLSVL.

This clonotype was seen repeatedly, ten times or more. The V gene is TRBV15, the J gene TRBJ1-3; no reliable D call. V shed 3 bases and J shed 0 bases, with 9 bases lying between them. Germline CDR1 is LNHNV and CDR2 is YYDKDF (reference sequence). The CDR3 is made up of 15 amino acids. This chain's CDR3 is CATSSGRNSGNTIYF. CDR3 nucleotides: TGTGCCACCAGCAGCGGACGGAACTCTGGAAACACCATATATTTT. The full variable domain, in which reference TRBV15 and TRBJ1-3 provide the parts outside the CDR3, is DAMVIQNPRYQVTQFGKPVTLSCSQTLNHNVMYWYQQKSSQAPKLLFHYYDKDFNNEADTPDNFQSRRPNTSFCFLDIRSPGLGDTAMYLCATSSGRNSGNTIYFGEGSWLTVV.

This chain joins TRBV18 and TRBJ2-1; D gene uncertain. Germline V gives CDR1 KGHSH, CDR2 LQKENI. V lost 0 bases and J lost 9, with 9 bases in between. This CDR3 contains 13 residues. CDR3 nucleotide sequence: TGTGCCAGCTCACCACCTAACGTCGGTGAGCAGTTCTTC. It yields the protein CASSPPNVGEQFF.

In this sample, this clonotype turned up many times. The rearrangement links TRBV20-1 to TRBJ2-3, with D possibly matching TRBD2 (6 bases). Trimming pared 5 bases from V and 2 bases from J, leaving 8 bases between. Germline V gene data show CDR1 as DFQATT and CDR2 as SNEGSKA (reference sequence). The CDR3 spans 12 residues. The CDR3 here is CSAPGATDTQYF. CDR3 nucleotide sequence: TGCAGTGCTCCGGGAGCCACAGATACGCAGTATTTT.

This clonotype came up a few times. The chain employs TRBV18 and TRBJ2-1; 11 nucleotides line up with TRBD2. The germline gives CDR1 KGHSH, CDR2 LQKENI. The CDR3 sequence is 16 residues long. V shed 4 bases and J 8 bases; nucleotides not matched to a gene: 10. The CDR3 bases are TGTGCCAGCTCACGTCCAGGTAGCGGGAGGGCCGATGAGCAGTTCTTC. Translation: CASSRPGSGRADEQFF.

V usage is TRBV5-1 and J usage is TRBJ2-7; 10 positions agree with TRBD2. The V and J ends lost 5 bases and 2 bases, in that order; junction bases with no gene match: 7. This CDR3 has 15 amino acids. Germline V gene data show CDR1 as SGHRS and CDR2 as YFSETQ. The DNA for the CDR3 is TGCGCCAGCAGTTTTGGGACTAGCGCGACCTACGAGCAGTACTTC. It encodes CASSFGTSATYEQYF.

V and J are TRBV14 and TRBJ1-2; D possibly corresponds to TRBD1 (5 bases). Germline assignment: CDR1 SGHDN and CDR2 FVKESK. The CDR3 runs to 13 residues. V lost 1 base to trimming and J lost 8 bases, with 11 bases between them. CDR3 residues: CASSQVPGFGYTF. In DNA form, the CDR3 reads TGTGCCAGCAGCCAAGTTCCAGGGTTCGGCTACACCTTC.

The chain is built from TRBV9 and TRBJ2-7; D perhaps matches TRBD2 (5 bases). Germline V gives CDR1 SGDLS, CDR2 YYNGEE. The V and J ends lost 1 base and 4 bases respectively, with 9 bases between them. This CDR3 comprises 13 residues. This CDR3 reads CASSVLRRYEQYF. The CDR3 DNA reads TGTGCCAGCAGCGTACTTCGGAGGTACGAGCAGTACTTC.

The rearrangement links TRBV9 to TRBJ2-1; D remains ambiguous. The CDR3 has 15 residues. Trimming left V 0 bases short and J 2 bases short, with 9 bases between. The germline V gene encodes CDR1 SGDLS and CDR2 YYNGEE. This chain's CDR3 is CASSVEPEAYNEQFF. DNA for the CDR3: TGTGCCAGCAGCGTAGAACCTGAGGCCTACAATGAGCAGTTCTTC.

This clonotype has ten or more counts. The chain employs TRBV30 and TRBJ2-7; D possibly corresponds to TRBD1 (6 bases). The CDR3 runs 12 residues. Trimming removed 7 bases at V and 0 bases at J, with 10 bases between. Germline assignment: CDR1 GTSNPN and CDR2 SVGIG (reference sequence). This CDR3 is CAFDRYSYEQYF. In nucleotides, the CDR3 is TGTGCCTTTGACAGGTACTCCTACGAGCAGTACTTC.

This chain joins TRBV28 and TRBJ1-1; TRBD1 matches 7 bases. V gave up 6 bases and J gave up 1 base; unmatched junction bases: 5. The length of the CDR3 is 14 residues. The V gene's germline CDR1 is MDHEN and CDR2 SYDVKM. CDR3 loop: CASRWGTANTEAFF. Written as DNA, the CDR3 is TGTGCCAGCAGATGGGGGACAGCGAACACTGAAGCTTTCTTT. Looking up the rest from reference TRBV28 and TRBJ1-1 gives the full variable domain: DVKVTQSSRYLVKRTGEKVFLECVQDMDHENMFWYRQDPGLGLRLIYFSYDVKMKEKGDIPEGYSVSREKKERFSLILESASTNQTSMYLCASRWGTANTEAFFGQGTRLTVV.

The V gene is TRBV24-1, the J gene TRBJ2-3; TRBD1 matches at 9 bases. There are 14 residues in the CDR3. Germline V gene sequence: CDR1 KGHDR, CDR2 SFDVKD. V was pared by 10 bases and J by 0 bases, with 4 bases of the junction left unmatched. The CDR3 loop is CATTGTGSTDTQYF. DNA of the CDR3: TGTGCCACTACCGGGACAGGGAGCACAGATACGCAGTATTTT.

Many counts were recorded for this clonotype. The chain couples TRBV30 to TRBJ1-1, with 11 bases identical to TRBD1. V was pared by 4 bases and J by 2 bases, with 6 bases of the junction left unmatched. CDR1 GTSNPN and CDR2 SVGIG come from the germline V gene (reference sequence). There are 15 residues in the CDR3. The CDR3 DNA is TGTGCCTGGACCCGGGACAGGGGGGGAAACACTGAAGCTTTCTTT. It is translated as CAWTRDRGGNTEAFF.

Many counts were recorded for this clonotype. The gene calls are TRBV30 and TRBJ2-3; perhaps TRBD2 as D (5 bases). Germline-derived CDR1 and CDR2 are GTSNPN and SVGIG (reference sequence). The CDR3 contains 14 residues. V was shortened by 0 bases and J by 2 bases, with 9 bases between the two germline ends. The CDR3 DNA reads as TGTGCCTGGAGTGTGTGGACTTCCACAGATACGCAGTATTTT. As protein: CAWSVWTSTDTQYF. Looking up the rest from reference TRBV30 and TRBJ2-3 gives the full variable domain: SQTIHQWPATLVQPVGSPLSLECTVEGTSNPNLYWYRQAAGRGLQLLFYSVGIGQISSEVPQNLSASRPQDRQFILSSKKLLLSDSGFYLCAWSVWTSTDTQYFGPGTRLTVL.

At least ten counts were recorded for this clonotype. The chain uses TRBV27 and TRBJ1-5; weak D call: TRBD1 (5 bases). This CDR3 contains 16 residues. Germline CDR1 reads MNHEY; CDR2 reads SMNVEV (reference sequence). Trimming shortened V by 2 bases and J by 4 bases, and 15 bases separated the two germline ends. CDR3 sequence: CASSLIGEGRNQPQHF. CDR3 nucleotide sequence: TGTGCCAGCAGTTTAATAGGAGAGGGGAGGAATCAGCCCCAGCATTTT.

This clonotype was counted only a few times. The rearrangement joins TRBV6-1 to TRBJ1-4; no clear D gene. Per the germline V gene, CDR1 is MNHNS and CDR2 is SASEGT. The CDR3 covers 15 residues. The germline V and J ends were trimmed by 5 bases and 7 bases, with 17 bases remaining between them. CDR3 nucleotides: TGTGCCAGCAGTTACGGCTTTACCCTGGGTGAAAAACTGTTTTTT. Encoded protein: CASSYGFTLGEKLFF.

This clonotype was seen only a few times. The rearrangement links TRBV7-9 to TRBJ2-1, with TRBD2 matching over 9 bases. The length of the CDR3 is 16 residues. The V and J ends lost 3 bases and 8 bases, in that order; junction bases with no gene match: 11. Per the germline V gene, CDR1 is SEHNR and CDR2 is FQNEAQ (reference sequence). The CDR3 DNA reads TGTGCCAGCAGCTTGACTAGCGGTCGGGTTTTATATGAGCAGTTCTTC. It codes for CASSLTSGRVLYEQFF.

V gene TRBV15 combines with J gene TRBJ2-6; the D gene is possibly TRBD1 (6 bases). The CDR3 contains 19 residues. V lost 2 bases and J 0 bases, leaving 17 bases between the germline ends. Germline V gene data show CDR1 as LNHNV and CDR2 as YYDKDF (reference sequence). The CDR3 loop reads CATSRRTDKFRSGANVLTF. The CDR3 nucleotides read TGTGCCACCAGCAGAAGGACAGACAAGTTCCGCTCTGGGGCCAACGTCCTGACTTTC.

This clonotype was recorded many times. The chain employs TRBV12-3 or TRBV12-4 and TRBJ1-1; 9 nucleotides align to TRBD1. V shed 6 bases, J shed 7 bases, and the junction held 9 bases outside the gene matches. This CDR3 has 14 residues. The CDR3 loop reads CASRSPGQGFEAFF. CDR3 bases: TGTGCCAGCAGATCGCCGGGACAGGGATTTGAAGCTTTCTTT.

A few counts support this clonotype. The chain uses TRBV14 and TRBJ2-3; 7 bases align to TRBD1. CDR1 and CDR2 (germline): SGHDN, FVKESK. V shed 3 bases, J shed 1 base, and the junction held 4 bases outside the gene matches. The CDR3 contains 15 residues. CDR3 sequence reads: CASSHRQGRTDTQYF. The CDR3 DNA sequence: TGTGCCAGCAGCCACCGACAGGGCCGCACAGATACGCAGTATTTT.

This clonotype was seen many times. The rearrangement joins TRBV27 to TRBJ2-1, with a weak D call TRBD2 (5 bases). The germline CDR1 and CDR2 sequences are MNHEY and SMNVEV (reference sequence). Deletions cut 5 bases from V and 2 bases from J, with 13 bases between. CDR3 length: 15 amino acids. DNA of the CDR3: TGTGCCAGCAGTCCGGAGCGGCCTACCTACAATGAGCAGTTCTTC. This gives the protein CASSPERPTYNEQFF.

About this clonotype itself: The CDR3 end shows no conserved phenylalanine or tryptophan, and so a read error is likely. The rearrangement joins TRBV6-2 or TRBV6-3 to TRBJ2-2; 8 bases agree with TRBD2. The CDR3 has 14 residues. Per germline, CDR1 MNHEY and CDR2 SVGEGT. V shed 7 bases and J 8 bases; nucleotides not matched to a gene: 9. CDR3 sequence (DNA): TGTGCCAGCAAGGGGAGCGGGAGATTGGGGGAGCTGTTTCTT. Amino acids: CASKGSGRLGELFL.

Many counts were recorded for this clonotype. This chain joins TRBV7-2 and TRBJ2-7, with a weak D call TRBD2 (6 bases). Germline-derived CDR1 and CDR2 are SGHTA and FQGNSA. The CDR3 is made up of 13 amino acids. Trimming shortened V by 3 bases and J by 2 bases, and 8 bases separated the two germline ends. The CDR3 spells CASSFSGAYEQYF. CDR3 DNA sequence: TGTGCCAGCAGCTTCTCGGGGGCCTACGAGCAGTACTTC.